This entry lists 30 T cell receptor beta chains sequenced from one sample in a study of patients and donors after allogeneic stem cell transplantation. TCRdb redid the calling of the RT-PCR reads with MiXCR, one entry per CDR3 protein. The table lists over 200,000 distinct CDR3 sequences, about 37% of them singletons, with 11% in the top ten. Sequenced sample: blood, either unsorted or a sorted T cell fraction (not recorded which). The receptor source for this set is a human donor who was either an allogeneic HSCT recipient or a stem cell or donor lymphocyte infusion donor (not recorded which). It is not recorded whose cells these are; they may come from a transplant donor.

The rearrangement links TRBV29-1 to TRBJ1-5, with a tentative D call TRBD1 (6 bases). Germline V CDR1 and CDR2: SQVTM, ANQGSEA. The CDR3 loop spans 17 amino acids. V lost 5 bases and J 5 bases, leaving 25 bases between the germline ends. The chain's CDR3 is CSVLSRQGCFVDQPQHF. The CDR3 nucleotides are TGCAGCGTTCTCTCTCGTCAGGGGTGTTTTGTAGATCAGCCCCAGCATTTT. Variable domain in full (rest from reference TRBV29-1 and TRBJ1-5): SAVISQKPSRDICQRGTSLTIQCQVDSQVTMMFWYRQQPGQSLTLIATANQGSEATYESGFVIDKFPISRPNLTFSTLTVSNMSPEDSSIYLCSVLSRQGCFVDQPQHFGDGTRLSIL.

The J gene is TRBJ2-7, the V gene TRBV5-5; D perhaps matches TRBD2 (5 bases). The CDR3 has 14 residues. V lost 0 bases and J 1 base, leaving 8 bases between the germline ends. CDR1 and CDR2 (germline): SGHKS, YYEKEE (reference sequence). DNA of the CDR3: TGTGCCAGCAGCTTGGGGGGAGATTCCTACGAGCAGTACTTC. Translating it yields CASSLGGDSYEQYF.

This clonotype was detected only a few times. The rearrangement joins TRBV2 to TRBJ1-2; D is perhaps TRBD1 (6 bases). Germline V lookup: CDR1 SNHLY, CDR2 FYNNEI. This CDR3 spans 12 amino acids. V lost 6 bases, J lost 5 bases, and 10 bases lay in between. CDR3: CASRGDIYGYTF. CDR3 nucleotide sequence: TGTGCCAGCAGGGGGGACATTTATGGCTACACCTTC.

This clonotype has a count of ten or more. The CDR3 DNA follows: TGCGCCAGCAGCCTAAGGGACGGCTATGGCTACACCTTC. Amino acid sequence: CASSLRDGYGYTF. The chain joins TRBV5-1 to TRBJ1-2, with TRBD1 as a possible D gene (5 bases). This CDR3 is built from 13 residues. V was trimmed by 4 bases and J by 4 bases, leaving 11 bases between them. Germline V lookup: CDR1 SGHRS, CDR2 YFSETQ. The variable domain in full, completed from reference TRBV5-1 and TRBJ1-2, reads KAGVTQTPRYLIKTRGQQVTLSCSPISGHRSVSWYQQTPGQGLQFLFEYFSETQRNKGNFPGRFSGRQFSNSRSEMNVSTLELGDSALYLCASSLRDGYGYTFGSGTRLTVV.

This chain connects TRBV4-2 to TRBJ1-5; 7 nucleotides match TRBD1. The V gene end was trimmed by 3 bases and the J gene end by 9 bases; junction bases not matched to a gene: 5. The CDR3 is 13 residues long. CDR1 LGHNA and CDR2 YNFKEQ come from the germline V gene. The DNA for the CDR3 is TGTGCCAGCAGCCACGACAGGGCAGGGCCCCAGCATTTT. Amino acid sequence: CASSHDRAGPQHF.

This clonotype was observed a few times. The chain links TRBV27 to TRBJ1-1; possibly TRBD1 for D (5 bases). This CDR3 spans 15 amino acids. Looked up from germline, CDR1 is MNHEY and CDR2 is SMNVEV (reference sequence). V was pared by 5 bases and J by 5 bases, with 18 bases between. CDR3 DNA: TGTGCCAGCAGTCCCTTCGACAGTCGGGGGACTGAAGCTTTCTTT. It is translated as CASSPFDSRGTEAFF.

This clonotype has only a few counts. The chain combines TRBV6-1 with TRBJ2-2; D not certain. From germline, CDR1 is MNHNS and CDR2 SASEGT. Trimming removed 1 base at V and 3 bases at J, with 12 bases between. CDR3 length: 16 amino acids. The CDR3 nucleotides are TGTGCCAGCAGTGAAGGATCAGGCTCCTACACCGGGGAGCTGTTTTTT. It is translated as CASSEGSGSYTGELFF.

The CDR3 protein is CASSYLKRAQDTQYF. The DNA for the CDR3 is TGTGCCAGCAGTTACTTGAAGCGGGCCCAAGATACGCAGTATTTT. This chain joins TRBV6-2 or TRBV6-3 and TRBJ2-3; tentative D call: TRBD2 (6 bases). From germline, CDR1 is MNHEY and CDR2 SVGEGT. The CDR3 has 15 amino acids. Trimming pared 1 base from V and 5 bases from J, leaving 13 bases between.

The rearrangement joins TRBV2 to TRBJ1-1; D unresolved. V lost 5 bases, J lost 7 bases, and 14 bases lay in between. The CDR3 runs 13 residues. From germline, CDR1 is SNHLY and CDR2 FYNNEI. Written as DNA, the CDR3 is TGTGCCAGCAGTCCCGAGCTGGAGCTTGAAGCTTTCTTT. Translating gives CASSPELELEAFF. The full variable domain, rest sourced from reference TRBV2 and TRBJ1-1, is EPEVTQTPSHQVTQMGQEVILRCVPISNHLYFYWYRQILGQKVEFLVSFYNNEISEKSEIFDDQFSVERPDGSNFTLKIRSTKLEDSAMYFCASSPELELEAFFGQGTRLTVV.

This clonotype was recorded once. This chain uses TRBV20-1 with TRBJ1-5, with 8 bases fitting TRBD1. There are 15 residues in the CDR3. The junction had 9 bases not matched to a gene; V was cut back by 3 bases and J by 5 bases. Germline assignment: CDR1 DFQATT and CDR2 SNEGSKA (reference sequence). CDR3 DNA sequence: TGCAGTGCTAGTGGCGCGGACAGGGTCCATCAGCCCCAGCATTTT. Encoded protein: CSASGADRVHQPQHF.

This clonotype has only a few counts. The chain recombines TRBV4-3 with TRBJ2-1; 8 bases match TRBD1. CDR1 and CDR2 (germline): LGHNA, YSLEER. The V gene end was trimmed by 1 base and the J gene end by 6 bases; junction bases not matched to a gene: 8. The CDR3 is made up of 16 amino acids. CDR3 sequence reads: CASSQAGNTGGNEQFF. The DNA for the CDR3 is TGCGCCAGCAGCCAAGCTGGAAACACAGGGGGCAATGAGCAGTTCTTC.

The J gene is TRBJ2-3, the V gene TRBV5-4; the match to TRBD2 covers 10 bases. The CDR3 length is 16 residues. Germline V gene data show CDR1 as SGHNT and CDR2 as YYREEE (reference sequence). J lost 0 bases, V lost 3 bases, and 4 bases had no gene match. The CDR3 DNA sequence: TGTGCCAGCAGCTCGGGACTAGCGCTTAGCACAGATACGCAGTATTTT. Protein: CASSSGLALSTDTQYF.

This clonotype has a handful of counts. The rearrangement links TRBV12-3 or TRBV12-4 to TRBJ1-4; 9 bases agree with TRBD1. V was clipped by 6 bases and J by 2 bases; unmatched bases: 7. This CDR3 spans 16 amino acids. CDR3 nucleotide sequence: TGTGCCAGCAGCAACAGGGGGCAAAGGACTAATGAAAAACTGTTTTTT. As protein: CASSNRGQRTNEKLFF.

This clonotype was found a few times. V is TRBV3-1 and J is TRBJ1-1, with D unclear. The CDR3 spans 13 residues. Per the germline V gene, CDR1 is LGHDT and CDR2 is YNNKEL (reference sequence). V shed 0 bases and J shed 7 bases, with 9 bases lying between them. CDR3 in DNA: TGTGCCAGCAGCCAAGATGACACCGTTGAAGCTTTCTTT. This encodes CASSQDDTVEAFF.

Details on this clonotype: The junction departs from the called germline gene at one end, perhaps through a read error. V gene TRBV9 combines with J gene TRBJ2-1, with 8 bases matching TRBD2. This CDR3 has 17 amino acids. From germline, CDR1 is SGDLS and CDR2 YYNGEE. The CDR3 loop is CASSVERGFFSNNEQFF. The CDR3 DNA sequence: TGTGCCAGCAGCGTCGAGCGGGGGTTTTTCTCCAACAATGAGCAGTTCTTC.

This clonotype came up a few times. This chain links TRBV3-1 with TRBJ2-4, with D perhaps matching TRBD2 (6 bases). The length of the CDR3 is 16 residues. Germline V lookup: CDR1 LGHDT, CDR2 YNNKEL (reference sequence). The V and J ends lost 5 bases and 0 bases respectively, with 14 bases between them. As DNA, the CDR3 is TGTGCCAGCAGCTCCGCTATCGGGGGAGCCAAAAACATTCAGTACTTC. As protein: CASSSAIGGAKNIQYF.

The chain couples TRBV6-5 to TRBJ1-3, with D tentatively TRBD1 (6 bases). CDR1 and CDR2 (germline): MNHEY, SVGAGI. Trimming took off 5 bases at V and 3 bases at J, with 14 bases between the two ends. This CDR3 has 15 residues. The CDR3 protein is CASSTPQGGGNTIYF. CDR3 DNA sequence: TGTGCCAGCAGTACTCCACAGGGAGGTGGAAACACCATATATTTT.

The chain carries TRBV28 and TRBJ2-6; D ambiguous. V dropped 2 bases and J dropped 0 bases, with 11 bases sitting between them. This CDR3 contains 17 residues. The germline V gene encodes CDR1 MDHEN and CDR2 SYDVKM. The CDR3 DNA is TGTGCCAGCAGTTTAACCCGGCTGAACTCTGGGGCCAACGTCCTGACTTTC. Encoded protein: CASSLTRLNSGANVLTF. The whole variable domain, remainder taken from reference TRBV28 and TRBJ2-6, is DVKVTQSSRYLVKRTGEKVFLECVQDMDHENMFWYRQDPGLGLRLIYFSYDVKMKEKGDIPEGYSVSREKKERFSLILESASTNQTSMYLCASSLTRLNSGANVLTFGAGSRLTVL.

This clonotype has just a few counts. This rearrangement joins TRBV7-6 to TRBJ1-2; D call uncertain. This CDR3 region has 13 residues. CDR1 and CDR2 from the germline V gene are SGHVS and FNYEAQ. Trimming left V 2 bases short and J 3 bases short, with 7 bases between. CDR3 bases: TGTGCCAGCAGCTTACCAGCCGACTATGGCTACACCTTC. Protein product: CASSLPADYGYTF.

In its sample, this clonotype was seen a few times. This chain joins TRBV15 and TRBJ2-7; D is unclear. Deletions cut 0 bases from V and 3 bases from J, with 12 bases between. From germline, CDR1 is LNHNV and CDR2 YYDKDF (reference sequence). The CDR3 is 15 residues long. CDR3 residues: CATSRDPNVNYEQYF. The CDR3 coding sequence is TGTGCCACCAGCAGAGACCCTAATGTCAACTACGAGCAGTACTTC.

The V gene is TRBV12-3 or TRBV12-4, the J gene TRBJ2-1; TRBD1 agrees at 8 bases. The CDR3 extends over 15 amino acids. V gave up 6 bases and J gave up 8 bases; unmatched junction bases: 12. The CDR3 bases are TGTGCCAGCAGGGCAACAGGGGGTGATGGGGATGAGCAGTTCTTC. Protein: CASRATGGDGDEQFF.

The table lists this clonotype with a few counts. The chain carries TRBV12-3 or TRBV12-4 and TRBJ1-4, with D possibly TRBD1 on 5 matching bases. Trimming took off 3 bases at V and 8 bases at J, with 16 bases between the two ends. This CDR3 is built from 15 residues. This chain's CDR3 is CASSFGQGLEEKLFF. The CDR3 DNA reads as TGTGCCAGCAGTTTTGGGCAGGGCCTAGAGGAAAAACTGTTTTTT.

The chain employs TRBV10-2 and TRBJ1-5, with TRBD1 as a possible D gene (6 bases). Trimming removed 0 bases at V and 7 bases at J, with 16 bases between. CDR1 is WSHSY and CDR2 is SAAADI in the germline V gene. The CDR3 loop spans 16 amino acids. The CDR3 sequence: CASSESWQGKMQPQHF. The CDR3 DNA follows: TGCGCCAGCAGTGAGTCTTGGCAGGGGAAGATGCAGCCCCAGCATTTT.

The chain has TRBV5-1 and TRBJ1-1; 10 bases fit TRBD1. This CDR3 comprises 16 residues. The ends lost 4 bases at V and 0 bases at J; junction bases unmatched: 6. CDR1 is SGHRS, CDR2 YFSETQ, per germline. The chain's CDR3 is CASSADRGFLNTEAFF. CDR3 DNA sequence: TGCGCCAGCAGCGCGGACAGGGGGTTTTTGAACACTGAAGCTTTCTTT.

The chain employs TRBV15 and TRBJ2-2; D may be TRBD1 or TRBD2 (5 bases each). The V gene lost 5 bases and the J gene lost 7 bases, with 14 bases spanning the gap. The CDR3 covers 14 residues. Per the germline V gene, CDR1 is LNHNV and CDR2 is YYDKDF (reference sequence). CDR3 amino acids: CATSRAGSRGELFF. The CDR3 DNA follows: TGTGCCACCAGCCGAGCAGGGAGTCGCGGGGAGCTGTTTTTT.

V is TRBV6-1 and J is TRBJ2-3, with D unresolved. The V end was cut by 2 bases, the J end by 10 bases, with 16 bases between. Germline V CDR1 and CDR2: MNHNS, SASEGT. The CDR3 runs to 14 residues. The CDR3 DNA follows: TGTGCCAGCAGTGAACCAGGCCTTACAGTTTCGCAGTATTTT. Its translation: CASSEPGLTVSQYF.

This clonotype was picked up a small number of times. DNA for the CDR3: TGCAGTGCTAGAGGTAGAAACAGGAGAGCGGAGCAGTACTTC. This gives the protein CSARGRNRRAEQYF. The V and J genes are TRBV20-1 and TRBJ2-7; D perhaps matches TRBD1 (5 bases). Between the trimmed V and J ends, which lost 1 base and 7 bases, there was a span of 17 bases. This CDR3 has 14 residues. CDR1 is DFQATT and CDR2 is SNEGSKA in the germline V gene (reference sequence).

V gene TRBV4-2 combines with J gene TRBJ2-3; 9 nucleotides align to TRBD2. With V trimmed by 0 bases and J by 6 bases, 7 bases remained unmatched. In germline, CDR1 is LGHNA, CDR2 YNFKEQ. The CDR3 contains 16 residues. CDR3 coding DNA: TGTGCCAGCAGCCAAGACGGGGGACTAGCACGCGATACGCAGTATTTT. This sequence encodes CASSQDGGLARDTQYF.

The chain joins TRBV4-3 to TRBJ1-6, with 9 bases matching TRBD1. In germline, CDR1 is LGHNA, CDR2 YSLEER. With V trimmed by 4 bases and J by 9 bases, 4 bases remained unmatched. CDR3 length: 14 residues. CDR3 loop: CASSPGTGRSPLHF. The CDR3 nucleotides read TGCGCCAGCAGCCCCGGGACAGGGCGTTCACCCCTCCACTTT.

Only a few counts were recorded for this clonotype. The chain links TRBV5-1 to TRBJ1-1; TRBD1 might be the D (6 bases). The CDR3 has 17 amino acids. Germline values: CDR1 SGHRS, CDR2 YFSETQ. Trimming stripped 0 bases from V and 5 bases from J, with 20 bases between. CDR3 sequence (DNA): TGCGCCAGCAGCTTGGCCGTGTTTGGCAGGGGCAAAACTGAAGCTTTCTTT. Its translation is CASSLAVFGRGKTEAFF.